This T cell receptor (beta chain) comes out of a study of fetal regulatory T cell absence and autoimmunity. Whole-study context: The IPEX patients lacked clinical diabetes but had exocrine pancreas autoimmunity. Study outcomes and limitations: TRB gene family usage was broadly similar in cord blood and pancreas. The oligoclonal enrichment was interpreted as supporting antigen-driven pancreatic autoimmunity before birth in IPEX syndrome.

The CDR3 totals 10 residues. V lost 6 bases, J lost 5 bases, and 7 bases lay in between. Germline CDR1 and CDR2: DFQATT and SNEGSKA (reference sequence). This clone was counted only a few times. Its antigen is unknown. This was a survey-level run. Using immunoSEQ multiplex PCR, the repertoire was profiled, and TCRdb retains in-frame clones only, with some absent. The sample lists 85,000 to 100,000 clones, more than 70% seen once, with 1.5% to 2% in the top ten. The source is a male donor with IPEX syndrome. This sequence joins TRBV20-1 and TRBJ1-2, with D unclear. The sample consisted of pancreas tissue. The CDR3 loop reads CSARRYGYTF. The CDR3 region has the DNA TGCAGTGCCAGGCGGTATGGCTACACCTTC.